The clone carrying this T cell receptor beta chain was observed once. The sample is drawn from a study of CD8 T cells in Susac syndrome. Sequencing of TCR beta was undertaken in CD8+ and CD4+ T cells derived from blood. Controls matched for sex and age were healthy donors. It was negative isolation that provided the CD8+ and CD4+ T cells, whereas TEMRA cells were enriched by FACS. RNA in amounts of roughly 0.45 to 1 ug was reverse transcribed with random hexamers. TCR beta CDR3 was amplified by immunoSEQ multiplex PCR. This amplification extended across 54 Vbeta and 13 Jbeta segments. From the immunoSEQ multiplex PCR reads, TCRdb called clonotypes with MiXCR, one entry per CDR3 protein. The sample lists 150,000 to 200,000 distinct CDR3 sequences; 85% to 95% were seen once. The CDR3 has 15 amino acids. Trimming removed 4 bases at V and 4 bases at J, with 16 bases between.

The sequenced sample was CD4+ T cells from PBMCs. The sequence was obtained from a human donor in good health. This rearrangement joins TRBV23-1 to TRBJ1-2; D call uncertain. TRBV23-1 is assigned to the ORF class and has an uncertain function. The CDR3 sequence: CASSLGREDPYGYTF. In DNA, the CDR3 is TGCGCCAGCAGTCTTGGAAGGGAAGATCCCTATGGCTACACCTTC.